Below are 17 T cell receptor beta chains sequenced from a single sample in a study of shared clonotypes between healthy human individuals. This table comes from immunoSEQ multiplex PCR, and its TCRdb copy is limited to in-frame clones, with some not included. The data show roughly 1 million clones, 78% seen once. The sample was memory CD4+ T cells from PBMCs. Specified subset: CD45RA-negative fraction. These receptors all come from a man between 18 and 35 years old in good health. Some clones in this sample may be carry-over from other donors' samples.

This clone came up a few times. This chain connects TRBV7-8 to TRBJ2-1, with D possibly TRBD2 on 6 matching bases. CDR3 size: 15 residues. Trimming shortened V by 5 bases and J by 4 bases, and 15 bases separated the two germline ends. The germline V gene encodes CDR1 SGHVS and CDR2 FQNEAQ. DNA of the CDR3: TGTGCCAGCAGCGTGACTAGTTATGGATACAATGAGCAGTTCTTC. This sequence encodes CASSVTSYGYNEQFF.

The rearrangement uses TRBV6-4 and TRBJ2-1; TRBD2 aligns across 10 bases. Germline trimming cut 0 bases from V and 7 bases from J; bases unmatched to any gene: 12. CDR1 is MRHNA and CDR2 is SNTAGT in the germline V gene. The CDR3 runs to 18 residues. The CDR3 DNA is TGTGCCAGCAGTGACTCGTTCTCCCTAGCGGGAGTTCGGAATGAGCAGTTCTTC. This encodes CASSDSFSLAGVRNEQFF.

This chain joins TRBV5-1 and TRBJ2-7; 8 nucleotides line up with TRBD1. The CDR3 is 15 amino acids. V gave up 1 base and J gave up 6 bases; unmatched junction bases: 9. In germline, CDR1 is SGHRS, CDR2 YFSETQ. The CDR3 DNA sequence: TGCGCCAGCAGCTTGATGACAGGGGTGGATAGCGAGCAGTACTTC. Translation: CASSLMTGVDSEQYF. Based on the CDR3 plus reference TRBV5-1 and TRBJ2-7, the full variable domain is KAGVTQTPRYLIKTRGQQVTLSCSPISGHRSVSWYQQTPGQGLQFLFEYFSETQRNKGNFPGRFSGRQFSNSRSEMNVSTLELGDSALYLCASSLMTGVDSEQYFGPGTRLTVT.

The chain combines TRBV18 with TRBJ2-7, with TRBD1 matching 8 bases. This CDR3 comprises 13 residues. From germline, CDR1 is KGHSH and CDR2 LQKENI. The ends lost 4 bases at V and 5 bases at J; junction bases unmatched: 4. The DNA of the CDR3 is TGTGCCAGCTCACACGGACAGGGAGACGAGCAGTACTTC. This translates into CASSHGQGDEQYF.

The J gene is TRBJ1-2, the V gene TRBV2; D is undetermined. Trimming took off 0 bases at V and 8 bases at J, with 13 bases between the two ends. The germline V gene encodes CDR1 SNHLY and CDR2 FYNNEI. The length of the CDR3 is 14 residues. Written as DNA, the CDR3 is TGTGCCAGCAGTGAAGCTCGGACCTATCGGGGCTACACCTTC. Translating it yields CASSEARTYRGYTF.

The rearrangement joins TRBV5-1 to TRBJ2-7; D unclear. The CDR3 extends over 15 amino acids. V shed 0 bases and J shed 1 base, with 11 bases lying between them. Germline V gene lookup returns CDR1 SGHRS and CDR2 YFSETQ. In DNA, the CDR3 is TGCGCCAGCAGCTTGGTAGTTGCCGGATCCTACGAGCAGTACTTC. Translating it yields CASSLVVAGSYEQYF. The full variable domain, its missing parts supplied by reference TRBV5-1 and TRBJ2-7, is KAGVTQTPRYLIKTRGQQVTLSCSPISGHRSVSWYQQTPGQGLQFLFEYFSETQRNKGNFPGRFSGRQFSNSRSEMNVSTLELGDSALYLCASSLVVAGSYEQYFGPGTRLTVT.

The V and J genes are TRBV18 and TRBJ1-4; D not resolved. Germline CDR1 reads KGHSH; CDR2 reads LQKENI. This CDR3 is 13 amino acids long. V gave up 4 bases and J gave up 8 bases, with 11 bases separating them. The CDR3 DNA reads as TGTGCCAGCTCACTGGGGATTGGAGAAAAACTGTTTTTT. Its protein is CASSLGIGEKLFF.

The chain is built from TRBV11-2 and TRBJ2-1; D is perhaps TRBD1 (6 bases). The CDR3 totals 15 residues. The V end was cut by 2 bases, the J end by 6 bases, with 14 bases between. The germline CDR1 and CDR2 sequences are SGHAT and FQNNGV. Here the CDR3 reads CASSLIQGMLNEQFF. The DNA for the CDR3 is TGTGCCAGCAGCTTAATCCAGGGGATGCTCAATGAGCAGTTCTTC.

The chain combines TRBV19 with TRBJ2-1; D ambiguous. This CDR3 is built from 12 residues. V shed 5 bases and J shed 7 bases, with 9 bases lying between them. CDR1 is LNHDA and CDR2 is SQIVND in the germline V gene (reference sequence). CDR3 DNA sequence: TGTGCCAGTAGTTGGGGAAGGAATGAGCAGTTCTTC. Its protein is CASSWGRNEQFF.

This clone has more than one count but fewer than ten. V usage is TRBV30 and J usage is TRBJ2-3; either TRBD1 or TRBD2 may supply D (5 bases each). CDR3 size: 14 residues. V was pared by 4 bases and J by 0 bases, with 11 bases between. Looked up from germline, CDR1 is GTSNPN and CDR2 is SVGIG (reference sequence). The CDR3, as DNA: TGTGCCTGGACAGAGGGGACGAGCACAGATACGCAGTATTTT. Amino acids: CAWTEGTSTDTQYF.

The chain links TRBV9 to TRBJ2-3, with D unclear. Germline V lookup: CDR1 SGDLS, CDR2 YYNGEE. The CDR3 consists of 14 residues. Trimming stripped 3 bases from V and 2 bases from J, with 10 bases between. CDR3 coding DNA: TGTGCCAGCAGCGCCCTCATGGACACAGATACGCAGTATTTT. Translated: CASSALMDTDTQYF. Combining the CDR3 with reference TRBV9 and TRBJ2-3 gives the whole variable domain DSGVTQTPKHLITATGQRVTLRCSPRSGDLSVYWYQQSLDQGLQFLIQYYNGEERAKGNILERFSAQQFPDLHSELNLSSLELGDSALYFCASSALMDTDTQYFGPGTRLTVL.

V usage is TRBV6-1 and J usage is TRBJ2-7; 8 bases are shared with TRBD1. J was trimmed by 5 bases and V by 5 bases; bases with no gene match: 8. The length of the CDR3 is 14 residues. CDR1 is MNHNS, CDR2 SASEGT, per germline. DNA of the CDR3: TGTGCCAGCAGTACTGACAGGGGCACGGACGAGCAGTACTTC. Its translation is CASSTDRGTDEQYF.

V gene TRBV19 combines with J gene TRBJ1-1, with unresolved D. Trimming removed 7 bases at V and 4 bases at J, with 13 bases between. The CDR3 spans 13 residues. Germline-derived CDR1 and CDR2 are LNHDA and SQIVND (reference sequence). CDR3 amino acids: CASTNFRGTEAFF. The CDR3 DNA is TGTGCCAGTACTAACTTTCGGGGCACTGAAGCTTTCTTT.

The gene calls are TRBV10-3 and TRBJ2-2, with 8 bases aligning to TRBD1. Germline V gives CDR1 ENHRY, CDR2 SYGVKD. The CDR3 covers 15 residues. The junction had 8 bases not matched to a gene; V was cut back by 6 bases and J by 5 bases. CDR3 sequence: CAIRTTDRGTGELFF. CDR3 bases: TGTGCCATCAGAACTACTGACAGGGGAACCGGGGAGCTGTTTTTT.

V is TRBV15 and J is TRBJ1-2; D may be TRBD1 (5 bases). This CDR3 spans 16 amino acids. CDR1 is LNHNV, CDR2 YYDKDF, per germline (reference sequence). V was clipped by 3 bases and J by 8 bases, with 22 bases between them. The CDR3 is CATSRGPDRVMEGYTF. In nucleotides, the CDR3 is TGTGCCACCAGCAGGGGACCCGATAGGGTGATGGAGGGCTACACCTTC.

Worth noting for this clone: This CDR3 is also generated by other DNA sequences in the sample. The chain combines TRBV5-4 with TRBJ2-7, with 8 bases identical to TRBD2. The CDR3 sequence is 15 residues long. With V trimmed by 0 bases and J by 2 bases, 4 bases remained unmatched. Germline V CDR1 and CDR2: SGHNT, YYREEE (reference sequence). In DNA, the CDR3 is TGTGCCAGCAGCTTGGGAGGGACTAGGACCTACGAGCAGTACTTC. This sequence encodes CASSLGGTRTYEQYF.

The chain links TRBV19 to TRBJ1-5, with a weak D call TRBD1 (6 bases). V lost 5 bases to trimming and J lost 1 base, with 15 bases between them. In germline, CDR1 is LNHDA, CDR2 SQIVND (reference sequence). CDR3 length: 16 amino acids. CDR3 coding DNA: TGTGCCAGTAGTCGGGGGGGCGTCGGGAGCAATCAGCCCCAGCATTTT. This gives the protein CASSRGGVGSNQPQHF.